This note documents a single TCR beta chain sequence. The data belong to a study of blood T cell repertoires in COVID-19. For the study at large: The study drew acute and convalescent COVID-19 samples from the United States, Italy and Spain. From T cells, B-cell-depleted T cells, or PBMCs came the material, which was cDNA or gDNA.

Germline-derived CDR1 and CDR2 are MDHEN and SYDVKM. The CDR3 spans 15 residues. Trimming cost V 3 bases and J 4 bases; bases outside gene matches: 5. Methods used by the authors: Estimation of nucleated cell counts relied on the amplification of reference gene primers. Some clones are missing from TCRdb's copy, which holds only in-frame ones; the method was immunoSEQ multiplex PCR. That table furnishes V, J and clone size, whereas the DNA furnished D and trimming. The table includes approximately 90,000 clones, 60% to 85% detected once. The sequence derives from a human donor in a cohort sampled during active COVID-19. The sample taken for sequencing was peripheral blood. The rearrangement joins TRBV28 to TRBJ2-1; 8 bases line up with TRBD2. Here the CDR3 reads CASSFDGRAYNEQFF. The CDR3 DNA follows: TGTGCCAGCAGTTTTGACGGGAGGGCTTACAATGAGCAGTTCTTC.